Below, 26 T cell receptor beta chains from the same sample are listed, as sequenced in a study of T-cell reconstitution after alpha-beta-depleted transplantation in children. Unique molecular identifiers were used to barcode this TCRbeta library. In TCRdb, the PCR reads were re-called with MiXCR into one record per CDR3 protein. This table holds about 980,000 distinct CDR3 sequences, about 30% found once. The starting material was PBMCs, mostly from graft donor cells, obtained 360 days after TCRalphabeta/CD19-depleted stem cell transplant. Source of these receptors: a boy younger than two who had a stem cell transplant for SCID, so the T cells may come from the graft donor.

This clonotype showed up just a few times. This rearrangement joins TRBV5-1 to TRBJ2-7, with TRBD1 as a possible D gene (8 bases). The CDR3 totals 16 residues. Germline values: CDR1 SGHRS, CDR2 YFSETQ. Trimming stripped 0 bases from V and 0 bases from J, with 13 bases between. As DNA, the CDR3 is TGCGCCAGCAGCTTGGCACAGGGGGGGGCCTCCTACGAGCAGTACTTC. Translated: CASSLAQGGASYEQYF.

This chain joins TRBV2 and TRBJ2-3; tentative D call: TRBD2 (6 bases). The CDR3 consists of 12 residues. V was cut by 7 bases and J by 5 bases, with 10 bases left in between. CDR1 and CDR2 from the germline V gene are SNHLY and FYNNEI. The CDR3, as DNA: TGTGCCAGCAACCGGAGGGGAGATACGCAGTATTTT. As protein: CASNRRGDTQYF.

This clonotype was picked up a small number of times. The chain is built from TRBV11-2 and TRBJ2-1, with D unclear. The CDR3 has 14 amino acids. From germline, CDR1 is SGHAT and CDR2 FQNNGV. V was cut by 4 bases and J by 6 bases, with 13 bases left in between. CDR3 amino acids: CASSSEQVGNEQFF. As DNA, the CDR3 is TGTGCCAGCAGCTCGGAGCAGGTAGGCAATGAGCAGTTCTTC.

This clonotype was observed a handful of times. The DNA for the CDR3 is TGTGCCAGCACCTCGGGGTTGAGCCAGTTCTTC. The encoded protein is CASTSGLSQFF. The chain has TRBV28 and TRBJ2-1; tentative D call: TRBD2 (5 bases). This CDR3 region has 11 residues. Per germline, CDR1 MDHEN and CDR2 SYDVKM. V dropped 7 bases and J dropped 13 bases, with 14 bases sitting between them.

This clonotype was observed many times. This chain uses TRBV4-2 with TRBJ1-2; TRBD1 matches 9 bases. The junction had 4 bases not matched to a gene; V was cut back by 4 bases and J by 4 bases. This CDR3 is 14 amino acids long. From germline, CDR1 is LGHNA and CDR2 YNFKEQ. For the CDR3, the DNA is TGTGCCAGCAGCCCGACAGGGGGATCCTATGGCTACACCTTC. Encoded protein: CASSPTGGSYGYTF.

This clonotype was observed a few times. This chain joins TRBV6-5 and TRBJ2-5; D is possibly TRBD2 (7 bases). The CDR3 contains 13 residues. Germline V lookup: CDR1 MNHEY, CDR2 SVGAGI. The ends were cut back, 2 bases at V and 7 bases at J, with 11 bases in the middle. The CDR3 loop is CASSYERGGTQYF. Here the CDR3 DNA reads TGTGCCAGCAGTTACGAGAGGGGGGGGACCCAGTACTTC.

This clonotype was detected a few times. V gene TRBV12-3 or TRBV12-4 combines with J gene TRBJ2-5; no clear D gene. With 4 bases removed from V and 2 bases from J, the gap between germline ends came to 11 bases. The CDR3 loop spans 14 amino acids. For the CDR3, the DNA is TGTGCCAGCAGTTGGGGTCCGATACAAGAGACCCAGTACTTC. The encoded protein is CASSWGPIQETQYF.

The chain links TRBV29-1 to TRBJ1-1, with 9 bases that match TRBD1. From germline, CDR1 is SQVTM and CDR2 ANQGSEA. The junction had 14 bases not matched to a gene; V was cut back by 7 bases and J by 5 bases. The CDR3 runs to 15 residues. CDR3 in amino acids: CSAGGTGFIVTEAFF. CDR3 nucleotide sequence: TGCAGCGCCGGGGGGACAGGGTTCATAGTTACTGAAGCTTTCTTT. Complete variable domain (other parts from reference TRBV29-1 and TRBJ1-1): SAVISQKPSRDICQRGTSLTIQCQVDSQVTMMFWYRQQPGQSLTLIATANQGSEATYESGFVIDKFPISRPNLTFSTLTVSNMSPEDSSIYLCSAGGTGFIVTEAFFGQGTRLTVV.

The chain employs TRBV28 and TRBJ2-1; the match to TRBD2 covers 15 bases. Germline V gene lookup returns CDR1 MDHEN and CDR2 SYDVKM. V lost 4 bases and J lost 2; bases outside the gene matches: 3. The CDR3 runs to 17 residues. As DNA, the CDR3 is TGTGCCAGCAGTTCGGGGACTAGCGGGAGGACCTACAATGAGCAGTTCTTC. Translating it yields CASSSGTSGRTYNEQFF.

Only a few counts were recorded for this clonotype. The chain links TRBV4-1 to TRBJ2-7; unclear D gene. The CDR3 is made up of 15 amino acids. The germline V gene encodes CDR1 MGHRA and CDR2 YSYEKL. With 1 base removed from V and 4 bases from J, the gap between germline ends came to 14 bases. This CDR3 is CASSQGELLVYEQYF. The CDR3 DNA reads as TGCGCCAGCAGCCAAGGCGAGCTTTTGGTGTACGAGCAGTACTTC.

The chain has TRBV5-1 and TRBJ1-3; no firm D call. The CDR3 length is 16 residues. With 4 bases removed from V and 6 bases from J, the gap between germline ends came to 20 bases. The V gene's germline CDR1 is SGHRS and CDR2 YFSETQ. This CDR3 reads CASSPGRSSWENTIYF. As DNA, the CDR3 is TGCGCCAGCAGCCCCGGACGTTCGTCTTGGGAAAACACCATATATTTT.

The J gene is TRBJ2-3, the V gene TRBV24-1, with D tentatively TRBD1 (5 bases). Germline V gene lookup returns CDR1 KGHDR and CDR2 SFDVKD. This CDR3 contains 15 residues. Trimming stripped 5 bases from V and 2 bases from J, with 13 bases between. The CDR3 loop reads CATSAATEYTDTQYF. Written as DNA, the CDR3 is TGTGCCACCAGTGCGGCGACAGAATACACAGATACGCAGTATTTT.

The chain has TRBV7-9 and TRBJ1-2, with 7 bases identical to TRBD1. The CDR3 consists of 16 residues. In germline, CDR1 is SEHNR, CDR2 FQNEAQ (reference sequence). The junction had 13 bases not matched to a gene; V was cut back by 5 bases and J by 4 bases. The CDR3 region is CASSPHLTGHTYGYTF. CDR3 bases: TGTGCCAGCAGCCCCCATCTGACAGGGCATACCTATGGCTACACCTTC. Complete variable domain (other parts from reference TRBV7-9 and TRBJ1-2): DTGVSQNPRHKITKRGQNVTFRCDPISEHNRLYWYRQTLGQGPEFLTYFQNEAQLEKSRLLSDRFSAERPKGSFSTLEIQRTEQGDSAMYLCASSPHLTGHTYGYTFGSGTRLTVV.

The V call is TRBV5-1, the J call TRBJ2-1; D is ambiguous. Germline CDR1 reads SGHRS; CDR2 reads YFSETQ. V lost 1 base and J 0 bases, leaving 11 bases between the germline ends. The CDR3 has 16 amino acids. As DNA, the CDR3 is TGCGCCAGCAGCTTGACTCAGGTGAGCTCCTACAATGAGCAGTTCTTC. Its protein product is CASSLTQVSSYNEQFF.

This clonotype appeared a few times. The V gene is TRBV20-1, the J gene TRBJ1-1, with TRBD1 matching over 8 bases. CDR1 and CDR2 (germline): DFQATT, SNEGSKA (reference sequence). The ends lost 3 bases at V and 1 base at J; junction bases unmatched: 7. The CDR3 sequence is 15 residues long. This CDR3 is CSASSWTGPNTEAFF. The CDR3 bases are TGCAGTGCTAGCTCCTGGACAGGGCCGAACACTGAAGCTTTCTTT.

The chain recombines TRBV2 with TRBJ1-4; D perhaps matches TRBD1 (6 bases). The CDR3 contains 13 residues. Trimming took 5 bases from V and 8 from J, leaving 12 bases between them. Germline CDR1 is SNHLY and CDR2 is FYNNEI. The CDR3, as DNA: TGTGCCAGCAGTCAGGGGTTATGGGAAAAACTGTTTTTT. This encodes CASSQGLWEKLFF.

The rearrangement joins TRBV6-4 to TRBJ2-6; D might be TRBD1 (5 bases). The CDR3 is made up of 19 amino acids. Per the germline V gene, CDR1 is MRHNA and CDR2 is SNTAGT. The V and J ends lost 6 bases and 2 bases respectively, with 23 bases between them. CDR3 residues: CASRIDSGQTRPGANVLTF. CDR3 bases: TGTGCCAGCAGGATCGACAGTGGACAAACACGCCCTGGGGCCAACGTCCTGACTTTC.

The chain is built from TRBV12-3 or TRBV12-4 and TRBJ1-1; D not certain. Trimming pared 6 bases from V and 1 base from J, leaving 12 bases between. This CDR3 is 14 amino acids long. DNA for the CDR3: TGTGCCAGCAGCCGCTTTGAAGGGAACACTGAAGCTTTCTTT. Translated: CASSRFEGNTEAFF.

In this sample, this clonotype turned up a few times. The DNA of the CDR3 is TGCGCCAGCAGCTGGGGAGAGGCAGATACGCAGTATTTT. It specifies CASSWGEADTQYF. The genes are TRBV5-1 and TRBJ2-3; perhaps TRBD2 as D (5 bases). CDR1 and CDR2 from the germline V gene are SGHRS and YFSETQ. Trimming stripped 3 bases from V and 4 bases from J, with 9 bases between. This CDR3 comprises 13 residues.

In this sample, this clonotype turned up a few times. CDR3: CAGKRALGKGASDTQYF. For the CDR3, the DNA is TGTGCCGGAAAGAGAGCCTTGGGCAAGGGCGCGTCAGATACGCAGTATTTT. V and J are TRBV10-3 and TRBJ2-3, with unresolved D. The CDR3 sequence is 17 residues long. V shed 11 bases and J shed 4 bases, with 28 bases lying between them. Germline lookup yields CDR1 ENHRY and CDR2 SYGVKD.

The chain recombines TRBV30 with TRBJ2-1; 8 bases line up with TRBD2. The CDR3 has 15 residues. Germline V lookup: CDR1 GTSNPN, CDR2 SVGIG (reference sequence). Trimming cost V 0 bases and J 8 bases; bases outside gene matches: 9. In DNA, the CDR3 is TGTGCCTGGAGTGTACGGGGGGGGCTTATCGATGAGCAGTTCTTC. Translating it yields CAWSVRGGLIDEQFF. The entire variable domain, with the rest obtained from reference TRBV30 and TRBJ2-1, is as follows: SQTIHQWPATLVQPVGSPLSLECTVEGTSNPNLYWYRQAAGRGLQLLFYSVGIGQISSEVPQNLSASRPQDRQFILSSKKLLLSDSGFYLCAWSVRGGLIDEQFFGPGTRLTVL.

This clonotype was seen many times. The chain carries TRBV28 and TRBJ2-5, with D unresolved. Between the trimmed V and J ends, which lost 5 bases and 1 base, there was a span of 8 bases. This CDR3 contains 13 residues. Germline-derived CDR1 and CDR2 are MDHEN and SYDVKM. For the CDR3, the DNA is TGTGCCAGCAGTGGGCAGACCCAAGAGACCCAGTACTTC. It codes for CASSGQTQETQYF.

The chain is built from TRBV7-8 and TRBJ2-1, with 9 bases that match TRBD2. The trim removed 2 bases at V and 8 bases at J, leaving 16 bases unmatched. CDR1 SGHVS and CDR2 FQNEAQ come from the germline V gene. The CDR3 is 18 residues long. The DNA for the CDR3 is TGTGCCAGCAGCTTAAAAATCCCTAGCGGGGAGGGTAGCTATGAGCAGTTCTTC. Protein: CASSLKIPSGEGSYEQFF. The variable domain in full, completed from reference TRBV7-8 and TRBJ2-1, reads GAGVSQSPRYKVAKRGQDVALRCDPISGHVSLFWYQQALGQGPEFLTYFQNEAQLDKSGLPSDRFFAERPEGSVSTLKIQRTQQEDSAVYLCASSLKIPSGEGSYEQFFGPGTRLTVL.

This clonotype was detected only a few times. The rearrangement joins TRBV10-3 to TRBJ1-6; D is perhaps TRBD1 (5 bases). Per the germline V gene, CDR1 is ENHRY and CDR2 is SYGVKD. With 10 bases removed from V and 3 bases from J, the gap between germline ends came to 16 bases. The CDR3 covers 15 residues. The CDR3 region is CATTWGVDYNSPLHF. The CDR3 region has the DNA TGTGCCACCACTTGGGGGGTGGACTATAATTCACCCCTCCACTTT.

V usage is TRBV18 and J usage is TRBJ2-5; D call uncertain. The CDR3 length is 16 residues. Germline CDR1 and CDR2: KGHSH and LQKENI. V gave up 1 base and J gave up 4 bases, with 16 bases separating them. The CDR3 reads CASSPRSAGGRETQYF. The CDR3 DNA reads TGTGCCAGCTCACCACGGTCCGCAGGTGGGCGAGAGACCCAGTACTTC. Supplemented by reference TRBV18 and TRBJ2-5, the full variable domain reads NAGVMQNPRHLVRRRGQEARLRCSPMKGHSHVYWYRQLPEEGLKFMVYLQKENIIDESGMPKERFSAEFPKEGPSILRIQQVVRGDSAAYFCASSPRSAGGRETQYFGPGTRLLVL.

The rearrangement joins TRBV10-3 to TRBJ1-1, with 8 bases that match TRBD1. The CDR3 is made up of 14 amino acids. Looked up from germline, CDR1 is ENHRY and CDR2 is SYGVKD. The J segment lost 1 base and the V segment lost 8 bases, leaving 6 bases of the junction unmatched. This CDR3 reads CAIGTGQPNTEAFF. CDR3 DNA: TGTGCCATCGGGACAGGACAGCCGAACACTGAAGCTTTCTTT.